This T cell receptor beta chain was retrieved from a study of OX40 agonist ivuxolimab in advanced cancers. The overall study: Treatment of patients was with ivuxolimab, an agonistic anti-OX40 (CD134) antibody. Six ivuxolimab dose levels, 0.01 to 10 mg/kg, were given intravenously every 2 weeks. Findings and limits, study-wide: Fewer expanded clones were found on average in CD4+ than in CD8+ T cells. Expansion of clones was among the lowest in partial responders at 0.1-3.0 mg/kg.

With 3 bases clipped from V and 7 bases from J, the junction kept 2 bases outside the gene matches. This CDR3 contains 15 residues. The germline CDR1 and CDR2 sequences are LNHDA and SQIVND (reference sequence). Libraries were prepared by immunoSEQ multiplex PCR; TCRdb keeps only in-frame clonotypes and omits some of them. The top ten hold around a fifth of the sample, which has under 35,000 clones, approximately 84% seen once. A note on this clone: What it recognizes is unknown.

Material: CD4+ or CD8+ T cells sorted from blood, obtained in a trial of the OX40 agonist ivuxolimab. The receptor comes from an adult with an advanced solid tumor such as melanoma, head and neck, liver or kidney cancer. The gene calls are TRBV19 and TRBJ2-2; 13 positions agree with TRBD2. The DNA of the CDR3 is TGTGCCAGTAGTATGGGACTAGCGGGAAGCGGGGAGCTGTTTTTT. Its protein is CASSMGLAGSGELFF. The variable domain in full, with the rest retrieved from reference TRBV19 and TRBJ2-2, is DGGITQSPKYLFRKEGQNVTLSCEQNLNHDAMYWYRQDPGQGLRLIYYSQIVNDFQKGDIAEGYSVSREKKESFPLTVTSAQKNPTAFYLCASSMGLAGSGELFFGEGSRLTVL.